Listed below are T cell receptor beta chains from one sample, sequenced in a study of cytomegalovirus exposure and HLA in healthy donors. Repertoires were generated with immunoSEQ multiplex PCR, while TCRdb's copy carries only in-frame clones and drops some. Of around 280,000 clones in the sample, roughly 90% are singletons; the top ten hold roughly 2.3%. Material: PBMCs. The receptors come from a woman younger than 35 in good health and CMV-seronegative. Both conserved end residues are part of each CDR3. The D gene is left open where the match is weak. Some rows have no size entry. The others give once, few or many, or a class for an expanded clone.

>NA|NA|TRBV10-2|TRBJ2-1
CASNQAFNEQFF
TGCGCCAGCAACCAGGCCTTCAATGAGCAGTTCTTC
>NA|TRBD2|TRBV2|TRBJ2-5
CASSDGLAGAQETQYF
TGTGCCAGCAGTGATGGTCTAGCGGGGGCGCAAGAGACCCAGTACTTC
>NA|NA|TRBV7-9|TRBJ1-4
CASSPLGGGLSNEKLFF
TGTGCCAGCAGCCCTTTGGGGGGTGGACTTTCTAATGAAAAACTGTTTTTT
>NA|NA|TRBV6-4|TRBJ2-7
CANHFDRRPYEQYF
TGTGCCAACCACTTTGACAGGAGACCCTACGAGCAGTACTTC
>NA|NA|TRBV11-2|TRBJ2-1
CASSPVGGKDYNEQFF
TGTGCCAGCAGCCCAGTCGGAGGGAAAGACTACAATGAGCAGTTCTTC
>NA|NA|TRBV25-1|TRBJ2-3
CASSDAKQQTDTQYF
TGTGCCAGCAGTGACGCGAAACAGCAGACAGATACGCAGTATTTT
>NA|TRBD2|TRBV19|TRBJ2-1
CASTWRGAVDEQFF
TGTGCCAGTACCTGGCGGGGGGCCGTCGATGAGCAGTTCTTC
>NA|NA|TRBV7-9|TRBJ2-3
CSSSEGADTQYF
TGTTCCAGCAGTGAGGGAGCAGATACGCAGTATTTT
>NA|NA|TRBV4-2|TRBJ1-1
CASSQASGGMNTEAFF
TGTGCCAGCAGCCAAGCATCCGGGGGTATGAACACTGAAGCTTTCTTT
>NA|NA|TRBV6-1|TRBJ1-5
CASSENLGYQPQHF
TGTGCCAGCAGTGAAAACCTCGGGTATCAGCCCCAGCATTTT
>NA|TRBD1|TRBV6-1|TRBJ1-2
CASRYLTGTNYGYTF
TGTGCCAGCAGGTATTTGACAGGGACCAACTATGGCTACACCTTC
>NA|TRBD1|TRBV11-2|TRBJ2-5
CASSFGQGRQETQYF
TGTGCCAGCAGCTTCGGACAGGGCCGCCAAGAGACCCAGTACTTC
>NA|TRBD2|TRBV6-1|TRBJ2-7
CASSERSGGVSGNEQYF
TGTGCCAGCAGTGAACGTAGCGGGGGGGTTTCCGGGAACGAGCAGTACTTC
>once|TRBD1|TRBV5-4|TRBJ2-7
CASRHYSGTGPYEQYF
TGTGCCAGCAGACATTACTCTGGGACAGGGCCCTACGAGCAGTACTTC
>once|NA|TRBV4-1|TRBJ2-1
CASSQEGMGSYNEQFF
TGCGCCAGCAGCCAAGAGGGGATGGGGAGCTACAATGAGCAGTTCTTC
>NA|NA|TRBV6-5|TRBJ1-1
CASRGEGGITEAFF
TGTGCCAGCAGGGGGGAGGGGGGTATCACTGAAGCTTTCTTT
>once|NA|TRBV5-1|TRBJ2-1
CASSSPGHPSNEQFF
TGCGCCAGCAGCTCCCCAGGACATCCCTCGAATGAGCAGTTCTTC
>NA|TRBD1|TRBV5-1|TRBJ1-2
CASSPQRQGSYYGYTF
TGCGCCAGCAGCCCCCAGAGACAGGGAAGTTACTATGGCTACACCTTC
>NA|NA|TRBV7-9|TRBJ2-2
CASSLGRDGRTGELFF
TGTGCCAGCAGCTTAGGCAGGGATGGAAGGACCGGGGAGCTGTTTTTT
>NA|TRBD1|TRBV10-3|TRBJ2-3
CAISNGTGDVDTQYF
TGTGCCATCAGTAACGGGACAGGGGATGTGGATACGCAGTATTTT
>once|TRBD2|TRBV5-1|TRBJ2-7
CASSDGTSGADEQYF
TGCGCCAGCAGCGACGGGACTAGCGGGGCCGATGAGCAGTACTTC
>NA|TRBD1|TRBV19|TRBJ1-2
CASSTGTGRNSNYGYTF
TGTGCCAGTAGCACCGGGACAGGGAGGAACTCTAACTATGGCTACACCTTC
>NA|NA|TRBV9|TRBJ1-5
CASNEGGDQPQHF
TGTGCCAGCAATGAGGGAGGGGACCAGCCCCAGCATTTT
>NA|NA|TRBV5-1|TRBJ1-1
CASSLTMNTEAFF
TGCGCCAGCAGCCTGACTATGAACACTGAAGCTTTCTTT
>once|NA|TRBV6-6|TRBJ1-1
CASSGGQGGTEAFF
TGTGCCAGCAGTGGGGGGCAGGGAGGGACTGAAGCTTTCTTT
>NA|NA|TRBV5-4|TRBJ1-1
CASSPTEGAYEAFF
TGTGCCAGCAGCCCAACGGAAGGGGCATATGAAGCTTTCTTT
>NA|NA|TRBV14|TRBJ2-1
CASSLMGVGDEQFF
TGTGCCAGCAGCCTCATGGGAGTAGGTGATGAGCAGTTCTTC
>NA|NA|TRBV6-7|TRBJ2-7
CASIQLGRGARCEQYF
TGTGCCAGCATCCAACTGGGCCGGGGGGCGCGATGTGAGCAGTACTTC
>NA|NA|TRBV29-1|TRBJ1-3
CSVPGTPDSGNTIYF
TGCAGCGTCCCCGGGACTCCCGACTCTGGAAACACCATATATTTT
>NA|NA|TRBV6-1|TRBJ1-1
CASSAIQGAEAFF
TGTGCCAGCAGTGCAATACAGGGCGCTGAAGCTTTCTTT
>NA|TRBD2|TRBV4-2|TRBJ2-7
CASSQDSWTSGGRSYEQYF
TGTGCCAGCAGCCAAGATTCCTGGACTAGCGGGGGGCGCTCCTACGAGCAGTACTTC
>NA|TRBD1|TRBV5-1|TRBJ1-1
CASSPQGGNTEAFF
TGCGCCAGCAGCCCACAGGGGGGGAACACTGAAGCTTTCTTT
>NA|NA|TRBV19|TRBJ1-1
CASGGRLNTEAFF
TGTGCCAGTGGGGGCCGCTTGAACACTGAAGCTTTCTTT
>NA|TRBD1|TRBV2|TRBJ1-1
CASRDRGGMTEAFF
TGTGCCAGCAGGGACAGGGGGGGAATGACTGAAGCTTTCTTT
>NA|TRBD1|TRBV5-4|TRBJ2-5
CASSYLGAGGQETQYF
TGTGCCAGCAGCTACCTAGGAGCAGGGGGACAAGAGACCCAGTACTTC
>NA|NA|TRBV27|TRBJ1-6
CASKSAGGFNSPLHF
TGTGCCAGCAAATCGGCCGGAGGGTTCAATTCACCCCTCCACTTT
>few|NA|TRBV5-1|TRBJ1-1
CASSPRGDRLNTEAFF
TGCGCCAGCAGCCCGAGGGGAGACAGGCTGAACACTGAAGCTTTCTTT
>NA|NA|TRBV27|TRBJ2-2
CASSLSLRVRTGELFF
TGTGCCAGCAGTTTATCTCTACGCGTGAGGACCGGGGAGCTGTTTTTT
>NA|NA|TRBV27|TRBJ1-2
CASKVAPENYGYTF
TGTGCCAGCAAAGTGGCCCCCGAAAACTATGGCTACACCTTC
>NA|NA|TRBV21-1|TRBJ1-2
CASPRPDRAYGYTF
TGTGCCAGCCCCCGTCCGGACAGAGCCTATGGCTACACCTTC
>NA|NA|TRBV4-2|TRBJ1-4
CASSLGVNEKLFF
TGTGCCAGCAGCCTGGGAGTGAATGAGAAACTGTTTTTT
>NA|TRBD1|TRBV7-3|TRBJ1-2
CSSSYGQGAFTF
TGTTCCAGCAGTTATGGACAGGGGGCTTTCACCTTC
>NA|TRBD2|TRBV6-5|TRBJ2-7
CASSLASGASYEQYF
TGTGCCAGCAGCCTTGCTAGCGGGGCGTCCTACGAGCAGTACTTC
>NA|NA|TRBV30|TRBJ2-1
CAWSDSSYNEQFF
TGTGCCTGGAGCGACAGTTCCTACAATGAGCAGTTCTTC
>NA|NA|TRBV6-5|TRBJ1-3
CASRDSSGNTIYF
TGTGCCAGCAGAGACAGCTCTGGAAACACCATATATTTT
>NA|NA|TRBV15|TRBJ1-1
CATSRAAGGRIF
TGTGCCACCAGCAGAGCGGCAGGAGGGCGCATTTTT
>NA|NA|TRBV12-5|TRBJ2-7
CASGTGSYEQYF
TGTGCTAGTGGGACGGGCTCCTACGAGCAGTACTTC
>NA|NA|TRBV10-2|TRBJ1-5
CASSESPTGRNQPQHF
TGCGCCAGCAGTGAGTCCCCGACAGGAAGAAATCAGCCCCAGCATTTT